Sequencing of this T cell receptor beta chain was carried out in a study of blood T cell repertoires in COVID-19. Study-level background: Whether acute or convalescent, the COVID-19 samples came from the United States, Italy and Spain.

Original analysis: Estimation of nucleated cell counts relied on the amplification of reference gene primers. Sequencing was performed with immunoSEQ multiplex PCR; in TCRdb, only in-frame clones are kept and a portion is missing. The DNA gave D and trimming, while V, J and clone size come from that table. Of under 200,000 clones listed, more than 65% were seen once; the top ten hold about 6%. The CDR3 extends over 18 amino acids. Germline V CDR1 and CDR2: SGHRS, YFSETQ. The trim removed 4 bases at V and 0 bases at J, leaving 13 bases unmatched. Assignments of participants to cohorts depended upon their own reported clinical history.

The source material was PBMCs or T cells enriched from blood (not recorded which). This TCR was sampled from a middle-aged woman with acute COVID-19. V gene TRBV5-1 combines with J gene TRBJ2-1, with 7 bases matching TRBD2. CDR3 sequence reads: CASSVRSQAGSSYNEQFF. The CDR3 bases are TGCGCCAGCAGCGTTCGGTCTCAAGCGGGGAGCTCCTACAATGAGCAGTTCTTC.